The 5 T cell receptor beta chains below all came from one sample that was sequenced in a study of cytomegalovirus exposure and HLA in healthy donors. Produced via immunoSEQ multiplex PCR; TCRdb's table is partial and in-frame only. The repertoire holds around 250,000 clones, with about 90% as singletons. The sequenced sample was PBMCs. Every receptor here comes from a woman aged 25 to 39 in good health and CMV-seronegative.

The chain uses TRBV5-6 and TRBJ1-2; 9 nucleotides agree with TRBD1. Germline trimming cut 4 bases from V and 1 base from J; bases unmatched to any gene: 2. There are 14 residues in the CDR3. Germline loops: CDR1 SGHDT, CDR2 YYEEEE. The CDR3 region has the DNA TGTGCCAGCAGCCGGACAGGGGATAACTATGGCTACACCTTC. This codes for CASSRTGDNYGYTF.

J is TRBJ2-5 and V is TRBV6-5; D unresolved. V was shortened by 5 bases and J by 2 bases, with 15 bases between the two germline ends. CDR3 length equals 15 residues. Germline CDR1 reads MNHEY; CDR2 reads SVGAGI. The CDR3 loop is CASSSRKVPQETQYF. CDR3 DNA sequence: TGTGCCAGCAGTAGTAGGAAGGTACCTCAAGAGACCCAGTACTTC.

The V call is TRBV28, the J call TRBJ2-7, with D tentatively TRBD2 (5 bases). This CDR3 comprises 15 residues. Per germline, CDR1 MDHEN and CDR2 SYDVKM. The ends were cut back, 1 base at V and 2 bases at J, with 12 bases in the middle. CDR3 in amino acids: CASSLSVVRAYEQYF. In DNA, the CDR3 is TGTGCCAGCAGTTTATCAGTCGTGCGGGCCTACGAGCAGTACTTC.

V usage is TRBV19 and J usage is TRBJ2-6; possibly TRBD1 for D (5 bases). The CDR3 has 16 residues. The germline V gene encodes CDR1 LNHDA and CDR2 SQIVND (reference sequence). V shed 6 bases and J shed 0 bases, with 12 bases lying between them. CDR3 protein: CASRRPGHSGANVLTF. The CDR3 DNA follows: TGTGCCAGTAGACGTCCCGGACACTCTGGGGCCAACGTCCTGACTTTC.

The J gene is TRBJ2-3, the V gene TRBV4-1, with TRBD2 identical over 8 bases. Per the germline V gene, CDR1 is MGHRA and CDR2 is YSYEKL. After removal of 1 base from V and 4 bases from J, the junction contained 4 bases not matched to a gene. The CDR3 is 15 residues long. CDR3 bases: TGCGCCAGCAGCCAAGCCCCGGGAGGGCCAGATACGCAGTATTTT. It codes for CASSQAPGGPDTQYF.